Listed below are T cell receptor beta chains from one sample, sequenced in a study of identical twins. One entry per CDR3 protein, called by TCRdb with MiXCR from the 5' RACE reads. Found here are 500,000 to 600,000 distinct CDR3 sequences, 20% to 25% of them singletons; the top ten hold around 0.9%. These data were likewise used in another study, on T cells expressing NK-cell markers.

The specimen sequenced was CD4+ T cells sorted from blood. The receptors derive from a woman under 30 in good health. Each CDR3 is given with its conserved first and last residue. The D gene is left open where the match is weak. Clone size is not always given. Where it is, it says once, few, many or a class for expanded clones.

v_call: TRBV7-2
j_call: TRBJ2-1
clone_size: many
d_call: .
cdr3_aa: CASSSTGIHNEQFF
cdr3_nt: TGTGCCAGCTCCTCGACAGGCATCCACAATGAGCAGTTCTTC

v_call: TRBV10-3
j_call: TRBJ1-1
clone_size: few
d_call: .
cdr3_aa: CATIRISGDTEAFF
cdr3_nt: TGTGCCACCATCCGAATCAGCGGGGACACTGAAGCTTTCTTT

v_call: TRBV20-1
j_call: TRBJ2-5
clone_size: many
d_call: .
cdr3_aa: CSARDTLAVIQETQYF
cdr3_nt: TGCAGTGCTAGAGATACCCTGGCTGTTATCCAAGAGACCCAGTACTTC

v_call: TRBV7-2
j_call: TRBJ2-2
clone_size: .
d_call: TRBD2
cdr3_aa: CASPTGGGPTFGELFF
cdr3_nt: TGTGCCAGCCCCACTGGCGGGGGGCCCACTTTCGGGGAGCTGTTTTTT

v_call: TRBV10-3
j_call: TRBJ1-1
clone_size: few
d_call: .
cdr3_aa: CAISTRANTEAFF
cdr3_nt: TGTGCCATCAGTACCCGGGCGAACACTGAAGCTTTCTTT

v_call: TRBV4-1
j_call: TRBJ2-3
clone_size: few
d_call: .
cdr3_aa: CASSQDPTYSTDTQYF
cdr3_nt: TGCGCCAGCAGCCAAGATCCAACATACAGCACAGATACGCAGTATTTT

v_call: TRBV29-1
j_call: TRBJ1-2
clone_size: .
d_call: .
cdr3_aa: CSAGGHNYGYTF
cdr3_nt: TGCAGCGCGGGGGGGCACAACTATGGCTACACCTTC

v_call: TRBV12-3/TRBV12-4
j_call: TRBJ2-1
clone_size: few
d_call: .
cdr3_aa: CASTWGQYNEQFF
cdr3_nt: TGTGCCAGCACCTGGGGGCAGTACAATGAGCAGTTCTTC

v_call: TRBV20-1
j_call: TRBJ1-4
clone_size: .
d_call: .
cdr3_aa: CSADGASTNEKLFF
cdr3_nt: TGCAGTGCTGATGGCGCCTCAACTAATGAAAAACTGTTTTTT

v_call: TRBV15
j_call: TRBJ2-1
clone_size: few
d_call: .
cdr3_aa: CATSRAGGNEQFF
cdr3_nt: TGTGCCACCAGCAGAGCTGGGGGGAATGAGCAGTTCTTC

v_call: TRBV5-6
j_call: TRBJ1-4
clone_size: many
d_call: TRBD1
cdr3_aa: CASRGQLNEKLFF
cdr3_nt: TGTGCCAGCAGGGGACAGCTTAATGAAAAACTGTTTTTT

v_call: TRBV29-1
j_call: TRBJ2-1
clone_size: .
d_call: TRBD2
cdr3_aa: CSVWTSAHNEQFF
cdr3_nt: TGCAGCGTATGGACTAGCGCCCACAATGAGCAGTTCTTC

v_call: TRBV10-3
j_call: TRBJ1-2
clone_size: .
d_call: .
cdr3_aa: CAISESMGYYGYTF
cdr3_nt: TGTGCCATCAGTGAGTCCATGGGATACTATGGCTACACCTTC

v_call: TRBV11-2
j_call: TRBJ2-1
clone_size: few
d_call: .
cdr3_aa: CASSPRPNNEQFF
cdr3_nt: TGTGCCAGCAGCCCGAGACCAAACAATGAGCAGTTCTTC

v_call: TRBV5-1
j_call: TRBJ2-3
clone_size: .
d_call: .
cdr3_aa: CASSSTDSTDTQYF
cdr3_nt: TGCGCCAGCAGCTCTACGGACTCCACAGATACGCAGTATTTT

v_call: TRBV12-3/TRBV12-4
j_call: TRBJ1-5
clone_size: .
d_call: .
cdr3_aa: CASSLLGGSDQPQHF
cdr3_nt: TGTGCCAGCAGTTTACTCGGAGGGTCGGATCAGCCCCAGCATTTT

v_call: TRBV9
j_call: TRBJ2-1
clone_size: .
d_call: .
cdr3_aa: CASSVAPFSSYNEQFF
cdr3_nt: TGTGCCAGCAGCGTAGCCCCCTTCAGCTCCTACAATGAGCAGTTCTTC

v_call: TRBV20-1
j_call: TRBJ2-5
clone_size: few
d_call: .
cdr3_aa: CSARKQGPKTTQYF
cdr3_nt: TGCAGTGCGAGAAAACAGGGCCCCAAGACCACCCAGTACTTC

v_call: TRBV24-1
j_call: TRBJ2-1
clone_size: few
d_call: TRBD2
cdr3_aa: CATSGRESSYNEQFF
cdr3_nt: TGTGCCACCAGTGGGCGGGAGAGTTCCTACAATGAGCAGTTCTTC

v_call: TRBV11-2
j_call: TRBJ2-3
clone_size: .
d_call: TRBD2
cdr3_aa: CASSRWTSGTTDTQYF
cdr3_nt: TGTGCCAGCAGCAGATGGACTAGCGGGACCACAGATACGCAGTATTTT

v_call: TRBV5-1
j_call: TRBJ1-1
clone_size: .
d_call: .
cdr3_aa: CASSSFRGQNTEAFF
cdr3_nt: TGCGCCAGCAGTAGTTTTCGGGGGCAGAACACTGAAGCTTTCTTT

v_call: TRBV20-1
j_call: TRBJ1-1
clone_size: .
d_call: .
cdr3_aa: CSASWGPQKTEAFF
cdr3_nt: TGCAGTGCTAGCTGGGGACCCCAAAAGACTGAAGCTTTCTTT

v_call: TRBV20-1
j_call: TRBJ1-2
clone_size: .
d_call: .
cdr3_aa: CSALYGTRYGYTF
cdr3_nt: TGCAGTGCTCTCTATGGGACCCGCTATGGCTACACCTTC

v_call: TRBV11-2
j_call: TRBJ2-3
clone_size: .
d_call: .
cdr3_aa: CASSHVRATQYF
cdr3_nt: TGTGCCAGCAGCCACGTCAGGGCTACGCAGTATTTT

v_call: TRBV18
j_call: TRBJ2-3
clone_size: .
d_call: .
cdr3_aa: CASSPPGAFPRRTDTQYF
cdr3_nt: TGTGCCAGCTCACCCCCGGGAGCTTTCCCAAGACGCACAGATACGCAGTATTTT

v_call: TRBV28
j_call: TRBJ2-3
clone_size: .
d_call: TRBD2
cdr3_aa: CASSFTPWRGGTDTQYF
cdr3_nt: TGTGCCAGCAGTTTTACCCCTTGGCGGGGGGGCACAGATACGCAGTATTTT

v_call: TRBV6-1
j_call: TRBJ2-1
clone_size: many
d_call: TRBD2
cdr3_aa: CASSLGLAHNEQFF
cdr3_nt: TGTGCCAGCAGTCTTGGACTAGCCCACAATGAGCAGTTCTTC

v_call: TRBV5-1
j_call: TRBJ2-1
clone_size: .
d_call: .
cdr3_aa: CASSSHGVDEQFF
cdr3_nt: TGCGCCAGCAGCTCCCACGGGGTCGATGAGCAGTTCTTC

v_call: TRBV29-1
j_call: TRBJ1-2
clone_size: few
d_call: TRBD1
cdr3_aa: CSVIGDRGNYGYTF
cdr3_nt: TGCAGCGTTATTGGGGACAGGGGGAACTATGGCTACACCTTC

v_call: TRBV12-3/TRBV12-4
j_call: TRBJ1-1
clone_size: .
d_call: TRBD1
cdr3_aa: CASSPQGAGAEAFF
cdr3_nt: TGTGCCAGCAGCCCACAGGGGGCGGGGGCTGAAGCTTTCTTT

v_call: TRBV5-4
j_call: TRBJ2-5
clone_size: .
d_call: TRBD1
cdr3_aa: CASSPWTGETQYF
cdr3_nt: TGTGCCAGCAGCCCATGGACAGGAGAGACCCAGTACTTC

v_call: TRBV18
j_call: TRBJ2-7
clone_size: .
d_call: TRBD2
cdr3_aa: CASSSLAGVNEQYF
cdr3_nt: TGTGCCAGCTCATCACTAGCGGGAGTAAACGAGCAGTACTTC

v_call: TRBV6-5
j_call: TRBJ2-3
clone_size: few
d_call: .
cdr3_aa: CASSRARDTQYF
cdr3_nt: TGTGCCAGCAGCCGTGCGAGGGATACGCAGTATTTT

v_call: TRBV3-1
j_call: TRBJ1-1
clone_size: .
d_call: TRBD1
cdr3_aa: CASSQGTGRNTEAFF
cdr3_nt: TGTGCCAGCAGCCAAGGGACAGGAAGAAACACTGAAGCTTTCTTT

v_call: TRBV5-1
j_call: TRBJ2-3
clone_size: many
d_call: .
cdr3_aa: CASSLAEGSGVTDTQYF
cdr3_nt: TGCGCCAGCAGCTTGGCCGAAGGGTCCGGGGTCACAGATACGCAGTATTTT

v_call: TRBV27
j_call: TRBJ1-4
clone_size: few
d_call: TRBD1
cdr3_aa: CASRDRPRSNEKLFF
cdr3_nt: TGTGCCAGCAGGGACAGGCCCCGAAGTAATGAAAAACTGTTTTTT

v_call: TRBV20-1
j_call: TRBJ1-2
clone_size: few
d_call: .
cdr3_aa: CSARQSLANYGYTF
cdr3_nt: TGCAGTGCTAGGCAGAGCTTAGCTAACTATGGCTACACCTTC

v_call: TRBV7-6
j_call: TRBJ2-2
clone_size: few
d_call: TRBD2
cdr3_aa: CASSLASGGPTGELFF
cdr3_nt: TGTGCCAGCAGCTTAGCCAGCGGGGGACCCACCGGGGAGCTGTTTTTT

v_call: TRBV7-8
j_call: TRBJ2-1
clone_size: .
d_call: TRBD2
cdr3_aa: CASALVREGRDEQFF
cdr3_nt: TGTGCCAGCGCCCTCGTAAGGGAGGGCCGGGATGAGCAGTTCTTC

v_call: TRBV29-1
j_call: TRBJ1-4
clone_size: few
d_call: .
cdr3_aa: CSVGAGPATNEKLFF
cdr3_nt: TGCAGCGTTGGGGCAGGTCCTGCAACTAATGAAAAACTGTTTTTT

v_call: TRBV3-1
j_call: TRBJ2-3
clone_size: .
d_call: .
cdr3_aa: CASSQYTDTQYF
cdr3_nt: TGTGCCAGCAGCCAATACACAGATACGCAGTATTTT

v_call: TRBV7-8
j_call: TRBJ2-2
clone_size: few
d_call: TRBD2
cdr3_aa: CASSTTFSGGAGGELFF
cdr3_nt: TGTGCCAGCAGCACAACCTTTAGCGGGGGGGCCGGCGGGGAGCTGTTTTTT

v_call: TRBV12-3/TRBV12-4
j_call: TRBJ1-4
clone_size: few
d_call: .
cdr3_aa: CASSLAQRGEKLFF
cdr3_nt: TGTGCCAGCAGTTTAGCTCAAAGGGGTGAAAAACTGTTTTTT